The clone carrying this TCR beta chain was seen just once. Germline is not matched at one junction end, which may reflect a read error. The data were taken from a study of blood T cells in healthy people across ages. This CDR3 region has 17 residues. CDR1 is PRHDT and CDR2 is FYEKMQ in the germline V gene (reference sequence). It was with a sample-barcoded 5' primer and a J-beta primer mix that a second PCR of roughly 6 to 12 cycles was run. MiXCR was run by TCRdb on the 5' RACE reads, yielding one entry per CDR3 protein. This sample has roughly 560,000 distinct CDR3 sequences, with 24% found just once. A further study also used this sample, focusing on T cells of mothers and their children.

The sample was blood. This receptor was obtained from a boy aged 5-17 years in good health. The V and J genes are TRBV13 and TRBJ2-3; 8 bases are shared with TRBD2. CDR3 sequence (DNA): TGTACCAGCAGCTTAGCCTCCCTAGCGGGCGCCACAGATACGCAGTATTTT. Protein product: CTSSLASLAGATDTQYF.